The text below deals with one TCR beta chain. Germline values: CDR1 SNHLY, CDR2 FYNNEI. This CDR3 region has 13 residues. V dropped 1 base and J dropped 2 bases, with 5 bases sitting between them. Seattle patients were enrolled during active infection and followed longitudinally. These data originate in a study of blood T cell repertoires in COVID-19. Study in general: Acute-phase and convalescent COVID-19 samples originated in the United States, Italy and Spain.

Only in-frame clones appear in the TCRdb table, and some are missing; sequencing was by immunoSEQ multiplex PCR. The repertoire holds about 220,000 clones, with 65% to 90% as singletons. The specimen was peripheral blood. The chain combines TRBV2 with TRBJ1-1; D is unclear. The receptor comes from an older woman with COVID-19, enrolled during active disease. The CDR3 DNA is TGTGCCAGCAGTGAAGATAGAAACACTGAAGCTTTCTTT. This encodes CASSEDRNTEAFF. The entire variable domain, with the rest obtained from reference TRBV2 and TRBJ1-1, is as follows: EPEVTQTPSHQVTQMGQEVILRCVPISNHLYFYWYRQILGQKVEFLVSFYNNEISEKSEIFDDQFSVERPDGSNFTLKIRSTKLEDSAMYFCASSEDRNTEAFFGQGTRLTVV.